The 16 T cell receptor beta chains reported below all come from one sample, sequenced in a study of blood T cell repertoires in COVID-19. Assay: immunoSEQ multiplex PCR; the TCRdb copy retains only in-frame clones and omits some. The data hold more than 200,000 clones, with around 90% observed a single time. Sequencing was performed on peripheral blood. The receptor source for this set is a man aged 18 to 29 with active or convalescent COVID-19.

This chain joins TRBV24-1 and TRBJ1-1; 7 bases agree with TRBD1. The CDR3 has 15 amino acids. With V trimmed by 7 bases and J by 1 base, 8 bases remained unmatched. The germline gives CDR1 KGHDR, CDR2 SFDVKD. The CDR3 loop is CATRDPRTGNTEAFF. DNA of the CDR3: TGTGCCACCAGGGACCCGAGGACAGGGAACACTGAAGCTTTCTTT.

The chain uses TRBV4-1 and TRBJ1-5, with D possibly TRBD1 on 5 matching bases. CDR3 length: 15 residues. Germline V lookup: CDR1 MGHRA, CDR2 YSYEKL. V was cut by 0 bases and J by 9 bases, with 15 bases left in between. The CDR3 spells CASSQEGAGPRPQHF. The CDR3 coding sequence is TGCGCCAGCAGCCAAGAGGGTGCAGGGCCCCGGCCCCAGCATTTT.

The chain links TRBV3-1 (or the pseudogene TRBV3-2) to TRBJ2-5; D is uncertain. This CDR3 contains 13 residues. V was trimmed by 0 bases and J by 4 bases, leaving 6 bases between them. Looked up from germline, CDR1 is LGHDT and CDR2 is YNNKEL (reference sequence). CDR3 bases: TGTGCCAGCAGCCAAGAGAGGAGAGAGACCCAGTACTTC. Its translation: CASSQERRETQYF.

The chain employs TRBV13 and TRBJ1-2, with D maybe TRBD1 (5 bases). The germline V and J ends were trimmed by 3 bases and 2 bases, with 16 bases remaining between them. CDR1 and CDR2 from the germline V gene are PRHDT and FYEKMQ (reference sequence). CDR3 length equals 16 residues. The CDR3 DNA is TGTGCCAGCAGCTTTGGGAGGGGCAGAGGGAACTATGGCTACACCTTC. It is translated as CASSFGRGRGNYGYTF.

This chain uses TRBV19 with TRBJ2-1, with a possible D match to TRBD1 (6 bases). V was shortened by 3 bases and J by 4 bases, with 13 bases between the two germline ends. The germline V gene has CDR1 LNHDA and CDR2 SQIVND (reference sequence). This CDR3 has 15 residues. The CDR3 DNA follows: TGTGCCAGTAGTATTTCGGACAGCCGATACAATGAGCAGTTCTTC. Translated, it gives CASSISDSRYNEQFF.

V and J are TRBV27 and TRBJ1-4; 12 bases align to TRBD1. The CDR3 is made up of 15 amino acids. The V and J ends lost 8 bases and 12 bases, in that order; junction bases with no gene match: 13. Germline-derived CDR1 and CDR2 are MNHEY and SMNVEV (reference sequence). The CDR3 nucleotides are TGTGCCAGCCGCCAGCCGGGACAGGGGGCCGGGGAACTGTTTTTT. Amino acids: CASRQPGQGAGELFF.

This clone was seen many times. The chain couples TRBV19 to TRBJ1-5, with unresolved D. The CDR3 length is 14 residues. V was cut by 7 bases and J by 2 bases, with 12 bases left in between. Germline V CDR1 and CDR2: LNHDA, SQIVND (reference sequence). For the CDR3, the DNA is TGTGCCAGTACTCGCCGGGGTGGCAATCAGCCCCAGCATTTT. Protein product: CASTRRGGNQPQHF.

The V gene is TRBV10-1, the J gene TRBJ2-2, with TRBD2 matching 7 bases. V dropped 3 bases and J dropped 7; count of bases not matched to a gene: 5. The CDR3 has 14 residues. Germline V gene data show CDR1 as WNHNN and CDR2 as SYGVQD (reference sequence). The CDR3 DNA reads TGCGCCAGCAGTGAACTCGGGGAGGGCGGGGAGCTGTTTTTT. This encodes CASSELGEGGELFF.

The V and J genes are TRBV4-3 and TRBJ1-1; no firm D call. Trimming cost V 0 bases and J 5 bases, with 10 bases left between them. The CDR3 runs 14 residues. Germline CDR1 and CDR2: LGHNA and YSLEER. The CDR3 nucleotides are TGCGCCAGCAGCCAAGAAATGGAGGTTACTGAAGCTTTCTTT. Its translation: CASSQEMEVTEAFF.

V usage is TRBV6-6 and J usage is TRBJ2-5; possible D gene TRBD1, 6 bases. Deletions cut 6 bases from V and 2 bases from J, with 16 bases between. The CDR3 is 15 amino acids. Germline V gene lookup returns CDR1 MNHNY and CDR2 SVGAGI (reference sequence). CDR3 region: CASRSPDSNQETQYF. The DNA for the CDR3 is TGTGCCAGCAGGTCCCCGGACAGCAATCAAGAGACCCAGTACTTC.

The V call is TRBV5-6, the J call TRBJ2-7, with 9 bases lining up with TRBD1. This CDR3 contains 13 residues. V dropped 2 bases and J dropped 5; count of bases not matched to a gene: 2. CDR1 and CDR2 from the germline V gene are SGHDT and YYEEEE. CDR3 residues: CASSLGTGHEQYF. The DNA for the CDR3 is TGTGCCAGCAGCTTAGGGACAGGGCACGAGCAGTACTTC.

The CDR3 nucleotides are TGTGCCAGCTCATTCCGGGACAGGGGGATTCGATCACCCCTCCACTTT. Amino acid sequence: CASSFRDRGIRSPLHF. The chain joins TRBV18 to TRBJ1-6; TRBD1 agrees at 11 bases. V was clipped by 5 bases and J by 10 bases; unmatched bases: 10. There are 16 residues in the CDR3. Germline CDR1 KGHSH, CDR2 LQKENI.

The chain joins TRBV9 to TRBJ2-2, with 9 bases matching TRBD2. Germline lookup yields CDR1 SGDLS and CDR2 YYNGEE. V gave up 2 bases and J gave up 6 bases; unmatched junction bases: 8. This CDR3 has 16 amino acids. In DNA form, the CDR3 reads TGTGCCAGCAGCGTCAGTAGCGGGAGAGGGGCCGGGGAGCTGTTTTTT. It encodes CASSVSSGRGAGELFF.

This chain joins TRBV6-6 and TRBJ2-7, with 12 bases fitting TRBD2. Germline V lookup: CDR1 MNHNY, CDR2 SVGAGI (reference sequence). J lost 4 bases, V lost 0 bases, and 4 bases had no gene match. The CDR3 sequence is 16 residues long. CDR3 region: CASSYSTSGSGYEQYF. The CDR3 bases are TGTGCCAGCAGTTACTCGACTAGCGGGAGCGGGTACGAGCAGTACTTC.

The chain recombines TRBV4-3 with TRBJ2-1, with D maybe TRBD1 (7 bases). There are 13 residues in the CDR3. Germline CDR1 and CDR2: LGHNA and YSLEER. Trimming took off 4 bases at V and 12 bases at J, with 16 bases between the two ends. CDR3 region: CASSRVYRGLQFF. CDR3 DNA: TGCGCCAGCAGCCGAGTGTACAGGGGACTGCAGTTCTTC.

The CDR3 sequence: CASSPNLGANVLTF. The CDR3 coding sequence is TGTGCCAGCAGCCCTAACCTTGGGGCCAACGTCCTGACTTTC. The genes are TRBV9 and TRBJ2-6; D remains ambiguous. The germline gives CDR1 SGDLS, CDR2 YYNGEE. Trimming took off 4 bases at V and 3 bases at J, with 8 bases between the two ends. The CDR3 contains 14 residues.